A selection of T cell receptor beta chains follows, all from one sample in a study of shared clonotypes between healthy human individuals. Clones were read by immunoSEQ multiplex PCR, and TCRdb kept only the in-frame ones, dropping some. The repertoire includes some 200,000 clones, roughly 70% of them detected once, and more than 9% sits in the top ten. Sequencing was performed on memory CD4+ T cells sorted from blood. The source of these receptors is a man aged 30-40 years in good health. CDR3s include the opening cysteine and the closing phenylalanine or tryptophan. Fields, in order: J gene, V gene, clone size, D gene, CDR3 protein, CDR3 DNA. The D gene is left open where the match is weak. Clone size, where shown, is once, few, many, or a class for clones that have expanded.

J gene: TRBJ2-1
V gene: TRBV7-9
clone size: -
D gene: -
CDR3 protein: CASSSLGASVTYNEQFF
CDR3 DNA: TGTGCCAGCAGCTCCCTGGGGGCTAGCGTCACCTACAATGAGCAGTTCTTC

J gene: TRBJ2-7
V gene: TRBV5-1
clone size: few
D gene: -
CDR3 protein: CASSQQGNEQYF
CDR3 DNA: TGCGCCAGCAGCCAGCAGGGCAACGAGCAGTACTTC

J gene: TRBJ1-5
V gene: TRBV28
clone size: -
D gene: -
CDR3 protein: CASSVTNQPQHF
CDR3 DNA: TGTGCCAGCAGTGTAACCAATCAGCCCCAGCATTTT

J gene: TRBJ2-1
V gene: TRBV5-4
clone size: once
D gene: TRBD2
CDR3 protein: CASSFPEAGSSYNEQFF
CDR3 DNA: TGTGCCAGCAGCTTCCCAGAAGCGGGATCCTCCTACAATGAGCAGTTCTTC

J gene: TRBJ2-3
V gene: TRBV5-4
clone size: -
D gene: -
CDR3 protein: CASSLFRGTDTQYF
CDR3 DNA: TGTGCCAGCAGCCTATTCCGGGGCACAGATACGCAGTATTTT

J gene: TRBJ1-5
V gene: TRBV5-1
clone size: -
D gene: TRBD1
CDR3 protein: CASSLDPTGGDQPQHF
CDR3 DNA: TGCGCCAGCAGCTTGGATCCGACAGGGGGAGACCAGCCCCAGCATTTT

J gene: TRBJ1-5
V gene: TRBV19
clone size: -
D gene: -
CDR3 protein: CASRISSNSNQPQHF
CDR3 DNA: TGTGCCAGTAGGATCAGTTCAAATAGCAATCAGCCCCAGCATTTT

J gene: TRBJ1-1
V gene: TRBV29-1
clone size: -
D gene: -
CDR3 protein: CSVVPYGKNTEAFF
CDR3 DNA: TGCAGCGTAGTTCCTTACGGGAAGAACACTGAAGCTTTCTTT

J gene: TRBJ1-2
V gene: TRBV5-6
clone size: few
D gene: -
CDR3 protein: CASSFDTNYGYTF
CDR3 DNA: TGTGCCAGCAGTTTTGACACCAACTATGGCTACACCTTC

J gene: TRBJ2-7
V gene: TRBV5-1
clone size: -
D gene: TRBD1
CDR3 protein: CASSGQGAAYEQYF
CDR3 DNA: TGCGCCAGCAGCGGACAGGGGGCCGCCTACGAGCAGTACTTC

J gene: TRBJ2-7
V gene: TRBV7-9
clone size: -
D gene: -
CDR3 protein: CASSPGVGYEQYF
CDR3 DNA: TGTGCCAGCAGCCCAGGGGTCGGGTACGAGCAGTACTTC

J gene: TRBJ1-4
V gene: TRBV10-3
clone size: few
D gene: -
CDR3 protein: CAISEQGPPNEKLFF
CDR3 DNA: TGTGCCATCAGTGAGCAGGGTCCCCCGAATGAAAAACTGTTTTTT

J gene: TRBJ2-2
V gene: TRBV7-8
clone size: -
D gene: -
CDR3 protein: CASIGGQESGELFF
CDR3 DNA: TGTGCCAGCATCGGGGGGCAGGAGTCCGGGGAGCTGTTTTTT

J gene: TRBJ2-2
V gene: TRBV18
clone size: many
D gene: TRBD1
CDR3 protein: CASSATGKSTGELFF
CDR3 DNA: TGTGCCAGCTCAGCGACAGGGAAGAGCACCGGGGAGCTGTTTTTT

J gene: TRBJ2-7
V gene: TRBV6-4
clone size: few
D gene: TRBD2
CDR3 protein: CAKMRRGNYEQYF
CDR3 DNA: TGTGCCAAGATGAGGCGGGGGAACTACGAGCAGTACTTC

J gene: TRBJ1-2
V gene: TRBV30
clone size: -
D gene: TRBD1
CDR3 protein: CAWIWKGANGYTF
CDR3 DNA: TGTGCCTGGATTTGGAAGGGGGCGAATGGCTACACCTTC

J gene: TRBJ1-5
V gene: TRBV7-8
clone size: -
D gene: -
CDR3 protein: CASSPPPGGQPQHF
CDR3 DNA: TGTGCCAGCAGCCCCCCTCCAGGAGGGCAGCCCCAGCATTTT

J gene: TRBJ2-5
V gene: TRBV29-1
clone size: -
D gene: -
CDR3 protein: CSVAWGQETQYF
CDR3 DNA: TGCAGCGTCGCTTGGGGTCAAGAGACCCAGTACTTC

J gene: TRBJ1-2
V gene: TRBV6-5
clone size: -
D gene: -
CDR3 protein: CASRPHPGTPYGYTF
CDR3 DNA: TGTGCCAGCAGGCCTCACCCCGGGACACCCTATGGCTACACCTTC

J gene: TRBJ2-5
V gene: TRBV2
clone size: -
D gene: -
CDR3 protein: CASSDNSGGETQYF
CDR3 DNA: TGTGCCAGCAGTGATAATAGCGGTGGCGAGACCCAGTACTTC

J gene: TRBJ2-5
V gene: TRBV27
clone size: few
D gene: -
CDR3 protein: CASSWRLASQETQYF
CDR3 DNA: TGTGCCAGCAGTTGGCGGCTAGCGTCGCAAGAGACCCAGTACTTC

J gene: TRBJ2-1
V gene: TRBV7-2
clone size: -
D gene: TRBD2
CDR3 protein: CASSFRPSGTSGFDEQFF
CDR3 DNA: TGTGCCAGCAGCTTCAGACCCTCCGGGACTAGCGGGTTTGATGAGCAGTTCTTC

J gene: TRBJ2-1
V gene: TRBV7-8
clone size: -
D gene: TRBD2
CDR3 protein: CASSTRLARSYNEQFF
CDR3 DNA: TGTGCCAGCAGCACTCGACTAGCGCGGTCCTACAATGAGCAGTTCTTC

J gene: TRBJ2-6
V gene: TRBV18
clone size: -
D gene: -
CDR3 protein: CASSPVTAGQSIGANVLTF
CDR3 DNA: TGTGCCAGCTCACCCGTTACCGCGGGACAGTCAATTGGGGCCAACGTCCTGACTTTC

J gene: TRBJ2-7
V gene: TRBV6-5
clone size: medium-sized
D gene: -
CDR3 protein: CASSYGTGISYEQYF
CDR3 DNA: TGTGCCAGCAGTTACGGTACAGGGATCTCCTACGAGCAGTACTTC

J gene: TRBJ2-7
V gene: TRBV5-4
clone size: -
D gene: -
CDR3 protein: CASSHRDNSYEQYF
CDR3 DNA: TGTGCCAGCAGCCACCGGGACAATTCCTACGAGCAGTACTTC

J gene: TRBJ2-7
V gene: TRBV5-6
clone size: -
D gene: TRBD2
CDR3 protein: CASSGGLAGGYEQYF
CDR3 DNA: TGTGCCAGCAGCGGGGGACTAGCGGGCGGTTACGAGCAGTACTTC

J gene: TRBJ2-2
V gene: TRBV9
clone size: -
D gene: -
CDR3 protein: CASSVQGIGELFF
CDR3 DNA: TGTGCCAGCAGCGTTCAGGGGATCGGGGAGCTGTTTTTT

J gene: TRBJ2-1
V gene: TRBV7-2
clone size: -
D gene: -
CDR3 protein: CASSPYFNEQFF
CDR3 DNA: TGTGCCAGCAGCCCTTACTTCAATGAGCAGTTCTTC

J gene: TRBJ1-2
V gene: TRBV6-1
clone size: few
D gene: -
CDR3 protein: CASSVSHTNYGYTF
CDR3 DNA: TGTGCCAGCAGTGTTAGCCATACTAACTATGGCTACACCTTC

J gene: TRBJ1-2
V gene: TRBV5-6
clone size: -
D gene: TRBD1
CDR3 protein: CASSLAGGQGGGYTF
CDR3 DNA: TGTGCCAGCAGCTTGGCCGGGGGACAGGGAGGTGGCTACACCTTC

J gene: TRBJ1-2
V gene: TRBV2
clone size: few
D gene: -
CDR3 protein: CASMAGTWGYTF
CDR3 DNA: TGTGCCAGCATGGCAGGGACGTGGGGCTACACCTTC

J gene: TRBJ1-2
V gene: TRBV7-9
clone size: few
D gene: -
CDR3 protein: CASSAQGQSGYTF
CDR3 DNA: TGTGCCAGCAGCGCACAGGGTCAGAGTGGCTACACCTTC

J gene: TRBJ2-5
V gene: TRBV5-1
clone size: -
D gene: -
CDR3 protein: CASSLDREETQYF
CDR3 DNA: TGCGCCAGCAGCTTGGATAGGGAAGAGACCCAGTACTTC

J gene: TRBJ1-1
V gene: TRBV6-1
clone size: -
D gene: -
CDR3 protein: CASSALWADGAMNTEAFF
CDR3 DNA: TGTGCCAGCAGTGCTCTCTGGGCGGACGGGGCCATGAACACTGAAGCTTTCTTT

J gene: TRBJ2-7
V gene: TRBV9
clone size: once
D gene: TRBD1
CDR3 protein: CASSAPGTGRSEQYF
CDR3 DNA: TGTGCCAGCAGCGCACCGGGGACAGGGCGTAGCGAGCAGTACTTC

J gene: TRBJ2-7
V gene: TRBV25-1
clone size: few
D gene: -
CDR3 protein: CASMGIYEQYF
CDR3 DNA: TGTGCCAGCATGGGCATCTACGAGCAGTACTTC

J gene: TRBJ2-3
V gene: TRBV16
clone size: few
D gene: -
CDR3 protein: CASSPLRLVSTDTQYF
CDR3 DNA: TGTGCCAGCAGCCCTCTACGCCTCGTTAGCACAGATACGCAGTATTTT

J gene: TRBJ1-3
V gene: TRBV5-1
clone size: once
D gene: -
CDR3 protein: CASSLDAGPSGNTIYF
CDR3 DNA: TGCGCCAGCAGCTTGGATGCAGGCCCCTCTGGAAACACCATATATTTT

J gene: TRBJ1-1
V gene: TRBV29-1
clone size: -
D gene: TRBD1
CDR3 protein: CSVDWTGRPEAFF
CDR3 DNA: TGCAGCGTTGACTGGACAGGGAGGCCTGAAGCTTTCTTT

J gene: TRBJ2-3
V gene: TRBV6-1
clone size: -
D gene: TRBD1
CDR3 protein: CASLDRAVYTQYF
CDR3 DNA: TGTGCCAGCTTAGACAGGGCAGTTTATACGCAGTATTTT

J gene: TRBJ2-1
V gene: TRBV27
clone size: few
D gene: -
CDR3 protein: CASSLLSRRGGMPSYNEQFF
CDR3 DNA: TGTGCCAGCAGTTTATTGTCCAGAAGGGGTGGGATGCCATCCTACAATGAGCAGTTCTTC

J gene: TRBJ2-5
V gene: TRBV9
clone size: -
D gene: -
CDR3 protein: CASSTRSQETQYF
CDR3 DNA: TGTGCCAGCAGCACCCGGTCCCAAGAGACCCAGTACTTC

J gene: TRBJ2-7
V gene: TRBV11-2
clone size: -
D gene: -
CDR3 protein: CASSPDTYEQYF
CDR3 DNA: TGTGCCAGCAGCCCGGACACCTACGAGCAGTACTTC

J gene: TRBJ2-1
V gene: TRBV4-2
clone size: -
D gene: -
CDR3 protein: CASSRVLSNEQFF
CDR3 DNA: TGTGCCAGCAGCCGCGTATTAAGCAATGAGCAGTTCTTC

J gene: TRBJ2-5
V gene: TRBV27
clone size: -
D gene: -
CDR3 protein: CASSRLGSQETQYF
CDR3 DNA: TGTGCCAGCAGCCGATTAGGGTCTCAAGAGACCCAGTACTTC

J gene: TRBJ2-3
V gene: TRBV11-2
clone size: -
D gene: -
CDR3 protein: CASSLDQETDTQYF
CDR3 DNA: TGTGCCAGCAGCCTTGATCAGGAGACAGATACGCAGTATTTT

J gene: TRBJ2-7
V gene: TRBV7-2
clone size: -
D gene: TRBD2
CDR3 protein: CASSSGLAYSYEQYF
CDR3 DNA: TGTGCCAGCAGCTCGGGACTAGCGTACTCCTACGAGCAGTACTTC

J gene: TRBJ1-5
V gene: TRBV2
clone size: -
D gene: -
CDR3 protein: CASRTVSVQPQHF
CDR3 DNA: TGTGCCAGCAGGACAGTGAGTGTTCAGCCCCAGCATTTT

J gene: TRBJ2-1
V gene: TRBV7-3
clone size: -
D gene: -
CDR3 protein: CASSARRSSDEQFF
CDR3 DNA: TGTGCCAGCAGCGCCCGGCGATCTAGTGATGAGCAGTTCTTC

J gene: TRBJ1-5
V gene: TRBV4-3
clone size: -
D gene: -
CDR3 protein: CASSQTGHQPQHF
CDR3 DNA: TGCGCCAGCAGCCAAACAGGGCATCAGCCCCAGCATTTT

J gene: TRBJ2-5
V gene: TRBV5-1
clone size: few
D gene: TRBD2
CDR3 protein: CASSLAGTGLAEETQYF
CDR3 DNA: TGCGCCAGCAGCTTGGCCGGTACGGGACTAGCGGAAGAGACCCAGTACTTC

J gene: TRBJ1-5
V gene: TRBV10-3
clone size: once
D gene: -
CDR3 protein: CAISGSGAGNQPQHF
CDR3 DNA: TGTGCCATCAGTGGGTCCGGGGCCGGCAATCAGCCCCAGCATTTT

J gene: TRBJ2-1
V gene: TRBV7-9
clone size: many
D gene: -
CDR3 protein: CASSRGGISYNEQFF
CDR3 DNA: TGTGCCAGCAGCCGAGGGGGAATCTCCTACAATGAGCAGTTCTTC

J gene: TRBJ1-2
V gene: TRBV5-6
clone size: -
D gene: -
CDR3 protein: CASSFSPAGLRPYGYTF
CDR3 DNA: TGTGCCAGCAGCTTCTCCCCCGCAGGGCTTCGTCCCTATGGCTACACCTTC

J gene: TRBJ1-4
V gene: TRBV25-1
clone size: -
D gene: TRBD1
CDR3 protein: CASSFTGGADEKLFF
CDR3 DNA: TGTGCCAGCAGCTTTACAGGGGGCGCGGACGAAAAACTGTTTTTT

J gene: TRBJ2-4
V gene: TRBV7-9
clone size: -
D gene: -
CDR3 protein: CASSSGGRNIQYF
CDR3 DNA: TGTGCCAGCAGCTCGGGGGGCCGAAACATTCAGTACTTC

J gene: TRBJ2-1
V gene: TRBV6-5
clone size: -
D gene: TRBD2
CDR3 protein: CASSLWGGEQFF
CDR3 DNA: TGTGCCAGCAGCCTCTGGGGGGGGGAGCAGTTCTTC

J gene: TRBJ2-5
V gene: TRBV11-2
clone size: -
D gene: -
CDR3 protein: CASSLGGTPIQETQYF
CDR3 DNA: TGTGCCAGCAGCTTAGGTGGGACACCAATCCAAGAGACCCAGTACTTC

J gene: TRBJ2-2
V gene: TRBV2
clone size: -
D gene: -
CDR3 protein: CASGVGGNTGELFF
CDR3 DNA: TGTGCCAGCGGTGTGGGAGGGAACACCGGGGAGCTGTTTTTT